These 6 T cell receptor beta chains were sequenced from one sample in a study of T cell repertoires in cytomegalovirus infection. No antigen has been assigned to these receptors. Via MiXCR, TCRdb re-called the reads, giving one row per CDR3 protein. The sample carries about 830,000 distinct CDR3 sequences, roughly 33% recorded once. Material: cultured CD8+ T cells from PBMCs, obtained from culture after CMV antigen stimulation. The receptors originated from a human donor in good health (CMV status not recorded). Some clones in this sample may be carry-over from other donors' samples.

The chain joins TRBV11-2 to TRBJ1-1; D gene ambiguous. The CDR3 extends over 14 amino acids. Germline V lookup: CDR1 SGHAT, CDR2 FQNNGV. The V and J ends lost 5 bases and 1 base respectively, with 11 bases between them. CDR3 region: CASSPWPTNTEAFF. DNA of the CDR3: TGTGCCAGCAGCCCCTGGCCGACGAACACTGAAGCTTTCTTT. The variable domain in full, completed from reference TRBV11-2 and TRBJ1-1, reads EAGVAQSPRYKIIEKRQSVAFWCNPISGHATLYWYQQILGQGPKLLIQFQNNGVVDDSQLPKDRFSAERLKGVDSTLKIQPAKLEDSAVYLCASSPWPTNTEAFFGQGTRLTVV.

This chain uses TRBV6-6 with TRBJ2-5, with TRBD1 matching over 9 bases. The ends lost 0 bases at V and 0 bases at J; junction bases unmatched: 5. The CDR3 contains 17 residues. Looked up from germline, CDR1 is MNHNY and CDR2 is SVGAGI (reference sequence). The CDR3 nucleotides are TGTGCCAGCAGTTACTCGATTGACAGGGGGTACCAAGAGACCCAGTACTTC. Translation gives CASSYSIDRGYQETQYF.

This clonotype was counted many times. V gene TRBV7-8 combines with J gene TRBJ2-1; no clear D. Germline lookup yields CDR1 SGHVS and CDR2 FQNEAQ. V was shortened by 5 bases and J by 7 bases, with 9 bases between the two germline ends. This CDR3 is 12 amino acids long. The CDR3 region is CASSPVTNEQFF. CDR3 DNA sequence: TGTGCCAGCAGCCCGGTTACTAATGAGCAGTTCTTC.

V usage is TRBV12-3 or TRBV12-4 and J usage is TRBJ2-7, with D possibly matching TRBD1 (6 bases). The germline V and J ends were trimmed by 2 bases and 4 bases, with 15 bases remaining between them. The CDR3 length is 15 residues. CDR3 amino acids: CASSLFPGASYEQYF. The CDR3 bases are TGTGCCAGCAGTTTATTTCCAGGGGCGAGTTACGAGCAGTACTTC.

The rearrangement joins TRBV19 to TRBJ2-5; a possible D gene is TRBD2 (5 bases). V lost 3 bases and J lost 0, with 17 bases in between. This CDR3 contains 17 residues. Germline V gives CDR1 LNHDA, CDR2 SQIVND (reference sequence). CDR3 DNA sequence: TGTGCCAGTAGTATTGGTTCGGCTAGCCCGTACCAAGAGACCCAGTACTTC. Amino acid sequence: CASSIGSASPYQETQYF. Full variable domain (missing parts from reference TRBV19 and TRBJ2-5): DGGITQSPKYLFRKEGQNVTLSCEQNLNHDAMYWYRQDPGQGLRLIYYSQIVNDFQKGDIAEGYSVSREKKESFPLTVTSAQKNPTAFYLCASSIGSASPYQETQYFGPGTRLLVL.

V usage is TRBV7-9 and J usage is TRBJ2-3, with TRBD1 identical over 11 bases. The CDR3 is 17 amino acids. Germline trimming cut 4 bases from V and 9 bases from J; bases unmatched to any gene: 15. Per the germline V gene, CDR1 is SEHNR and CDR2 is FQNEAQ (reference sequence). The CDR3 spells CASSSGTGGRSGHTQYF. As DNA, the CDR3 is TGTGCCAGCAGCTCCGGGACAGGGGGGCGATCCGGCCACACGCAGTATTTT. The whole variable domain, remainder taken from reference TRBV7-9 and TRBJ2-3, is DTGVSQNPRHKITKRGQNVTFRCDPISEHNRLYWYRQTLGQGPEFLTYFQNEAQLEKSRLLSDRFSAERPKGSFSTLEIQRTEQGDSAMYLCASSSGTGGRSGHTQYFGPGTRLTVL.